This T cell receptor (beta chain) was documented in a study of blood T cell repertoires in COVID-19. This clone was observed a few times. In the authors' workflow: Reference gene primers were amplified, and this amplification served to estimate nucleated cell counts. Assay: immunoSEQ multiplex PCR; the TCRdb copy retains only in-frame clones and omits some. The D gene and trimming were derived from the DNA, and the V and J assignments and clone size from that table. The data show some 290,000 clones, 87% seen once. The CDR3 totals 15 residues. Germline V gene lookup returns CDR1 MNHEY and CDR2 SVGEGT. V gave up 2 bases and J gave up 2 bases; unmatched junction bases: 3.

The sample taken for sequencing was peripheral blood. This chain joins TRBV6-2 or TRBV6-3 and TRBJ2-7, with TRBD1 matching 10 bases. This receptor was identified in a woman aged 45 to 65 who had recovered from COVID-19. CDR3 region: CASSYTGTGAYEQYF. CDR3 DNA sequence: TGTGCCAGCAGTTACACCGGGACAGGGGCCTACGAGCAGTACTTC.